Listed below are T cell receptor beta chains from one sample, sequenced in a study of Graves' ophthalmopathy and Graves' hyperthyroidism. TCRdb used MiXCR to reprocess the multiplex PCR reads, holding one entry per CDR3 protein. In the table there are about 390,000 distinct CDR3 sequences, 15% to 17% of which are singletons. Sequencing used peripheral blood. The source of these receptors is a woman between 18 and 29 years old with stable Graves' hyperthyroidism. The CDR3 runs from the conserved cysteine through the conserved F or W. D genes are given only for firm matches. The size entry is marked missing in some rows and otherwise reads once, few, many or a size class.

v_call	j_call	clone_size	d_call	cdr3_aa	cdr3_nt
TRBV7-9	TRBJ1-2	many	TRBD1	CASSGEQGALKVYTF	TGTGCCAGCAGCGGAGAACAGGGGGCGCTTAAAGTCTACACCTTC
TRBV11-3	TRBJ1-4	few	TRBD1	CASSLLRGPGEKLFF	TGTGCCAGCAGCTTACTCAGGGGGCCGGGAGAAAAACTGTTTTTT
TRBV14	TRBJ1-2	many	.	CASSQEYDGYTF	TGTGCCAGCAGCCAAGAATATGATGGCTACACCTTC
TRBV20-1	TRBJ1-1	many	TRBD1	CSARLRDREAFF	TGCAGTGCTAGACTTAGGGACAGGGAAGCTTTCTTT
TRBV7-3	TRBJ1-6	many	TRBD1	CASSSTGTGGSPLHF	TGTGCCAGCAGCTCCACCGGGACAGGGGGATCACCCCTCCACTTT
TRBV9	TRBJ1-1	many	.	CASSARAGGGGTEAFF	TGTGCCAGCAGCGCCCGGGCGGGGGGCGGAGGTACTGAAGCTTTCTTT
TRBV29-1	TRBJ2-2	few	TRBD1	CSVEDGGQGFTGELFF	TGCAGCGTTGAAGATGGAGGACAGGGTTTCACCGGGGAGCTGTTTTTT
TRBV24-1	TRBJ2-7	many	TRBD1	CATSENGQGLSEQYF	TGTGCCACCAGTGAAAACGGACAGGGCCTGAGCGAGCAGTACTTC
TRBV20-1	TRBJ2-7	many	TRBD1	CSASRDSSSYEQYF	TGCAGTGCTAGTCGGGACAGCTCATCCTACGAGCAGTACTTC
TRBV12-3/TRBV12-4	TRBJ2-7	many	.	CASTRTSTDQGQYF	TGTGCCAGCACCCGTACCTCGACAGATCAAGGGCAGTACTTC
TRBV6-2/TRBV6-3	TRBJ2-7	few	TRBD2	CASLSWGGGAYEQYF	TGTGCCAGCCTCTCATGGGGCGGGGGGGCCTACGAGCAGTACTTC
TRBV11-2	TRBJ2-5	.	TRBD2	CASSLVGLAVQETQYF	TGTGCCAGCAGCTTAGTCGGGCTAGCGGTTCAAGAGACCCAGTACTTC
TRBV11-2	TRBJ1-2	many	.	CASSLSPISVSYGYTF	TGTGCCAGCAGCTTATCCCCGATTTCCGTCAGCTATGGCTACACCTTC
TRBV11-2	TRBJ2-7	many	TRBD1	CASSLKGSGTVEMEQYF	TGTGCCAGCAGCTTAAAGGGCTCCGGGACAGTCGAAATGGAGCAGTACTTC
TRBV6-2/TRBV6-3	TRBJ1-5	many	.	CASSYSRGFGQPQHF	TGTGCCAGCAGTTACTCGAGAGGGTTCGGGCAGCCCCAGCATTTT
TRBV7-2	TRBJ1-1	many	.	CASSFQPGANTEAFF	TGTGCCAGCAGCTTCCAGCCAGGGGCGAACACTGAAGCTTTCTTT
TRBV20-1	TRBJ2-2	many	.	CSASGSLSTNTGELFF	TGCAGTGCTAGTGGAAGCCTATCGACGAACACCGGGGAGCTGTTTTTT
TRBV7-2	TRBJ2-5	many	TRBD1	CASSSPGTGQETQYF	TGTGCCAGCAGCTCTCCCGGGACAGGGCAAGAGACCCAGTACTTC
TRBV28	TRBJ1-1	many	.	CASSLQSEAFF	TGTGCCAGCAGTTTACAGAGTGAAGCTTTCTTT
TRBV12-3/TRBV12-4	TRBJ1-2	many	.	CASSFRRGDTYGYTF	TGTGCCAGCAGTTTTCGTAGGGGGGACACCTATGGCTACACCTTC
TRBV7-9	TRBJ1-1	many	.	CASSLTEGREKEAFF	TGTGCCAGCAGCTTAACTGAGGGTCGGGAGAAGGAAGCTTTCTTT
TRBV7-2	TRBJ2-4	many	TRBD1	CASSSDRVAKNIQYF	TGTGCCAGCAGTTCGGACAGGGTAGCCAAAAACATTCAGTACTTC
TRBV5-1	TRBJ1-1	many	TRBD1	CASSLRQGGGGRAEAFF	TGCGCCAGCAGCTTACGACAGGGGGGTGGAGGAAGGGCTGAAGCTTTCTTT
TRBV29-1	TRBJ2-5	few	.	CSVGDAKETQYF	TGCAGCGTTGGGGACGCCAAAGAGACCCAGTACTTC
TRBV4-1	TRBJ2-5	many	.	CASSQPIGAETQYF	TGCGCCAGCAGCCAGCCTATCGGGGCAGAGACCCAGTACTTC
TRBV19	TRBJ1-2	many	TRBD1	CASSTRQGNYGYTF	TGTGCCAGTAGTACGAGACAGGGGAACTATGGCTACACCTTC